Presented here are 25 T cell receptor beta chains from one specimen sequenced in a study of T cell repertoires in cytomegalovirus infection. TCRdb fed the reads into MiXCR, producing one record per CDR3 protein. The sample holds hundreds of thousands of distinct CDR3 sequences, approximately 10% seen once. What was sequenced was PBMCs. These receptors were taken from a human donor in good health (CMV status not recorded). Some clones in this sample may be carry-over from other donors' samples.

This clonotype was counted only a few times. J is TRBJ1-5 and V is TRBV2; the match to TRBD1 covers 8 bases. The CDR3 sequence is 16 residues long. The V gene end was trimmed by 5 bases and the J gene end by 1 base; junction bases not matched to a gene: 7. Looked up from germline, CDR1 is SNHLY and CDR2 is FYNNEI. CDR3 sequence reads: CASSWEGQASNQPQHF. CDR3 nucleotides: TGTGCCAGCAGTTGGGAGGGACAGGCCAGCAATCAGCCCCAGCATTTT.

This clonotype came up many times. The genes are TRBV23-1 and TRBJ1-2; 9 bases are a match to TRBD1. TRBV23-1 is designated an ORF whose function remains uncertain. J gave up 2 bases and V 7 bases, and 5 bases lay outside the gene matches. The CDR3 totals 14 residues. CDR3 in amino acids: CASKGQGGNYGYTF. The CDR3 nucleotides read TGCGCCAGCAAGGGACAGGGTGGGAACTATGGCTACACCTTC.

This clonotype came up many times. The chain combines TRBV28 with TRBJ1-1; the match to TRBD1 covers 8 bases. CDR1 and CDR2 from the germline V gene are MDHEN and SYDVKM. The CDR3 totals 14 residues. The V gene end was trimmed by 6 bases and the J gene end by 1 base; junction bases not matched to a gene: 4. CDR3 protein: CASSRQGRNTEAFF. As DNA, the CDR3 is TGTGCCAGCAGCAGACAGGGGAGGAACACTGAAGCTTTCTTT.

This clonotype was seen more than once but under ten times. CDR3 bases: TGTGCCAGCAGCCAAGATATAGGGGGCTCCGGGGAGCTGTTTTTT. The encoded protein is CASSQDIGGSGELFF. The chain carries TRBV3-1 and TRBJ2-2, with 7 bases aligning to TRBD1. V dropped 0 bases and J dropped 6; count of bases not matched to a gene: 4. Germline V gene data show CDR1 as LGHDT and CDR2 as YNNKEL (reference sequence). The CDR3 totals 15 residues.

This clonotype was counted many times. The chain combines TRBV7-2 with TRBJ1-4; 9 positions agree with TRBD1. The V segment lost 9 bases and the J segment 3 bases; nucleotides outside the gene matches: 11. Germline-derived CDR1 and CDR2 are SGHTA and FQGNSA. This CDR3 comprises 16 residues. The CDR3 DNA reads TGTGCCAGGACAGATCGGGACAGGGAAGCTAATGAAAAACTGTTTTTT. It encodes CARTDRDREANEKLFF.

The chain is built from TRBV5-6 and TRBJ1-2, with D uncertain. The CDR3 totals 16 residues. CDR1 is SGHDT, CDR2 YYEEEE, per germline. Trimming shortened V by 6 bases and J by 4 bases, and 22 bases separated the two germline ends. DNA of the CDR3: TGTGCCAGCACCAGAGACACGGCAGCTTCTTCCTATGGCTACACCTTC. It is translated as CASTRDTAASSYGYTF.

This clonotype was observed many times. V is TRBV28 and J is TRBJ2-7; either TRBD1 or TRBD2 may fit D (5 bases each). Germline CDR1 MDHEN, CDR2 SYDVKM. Trimming stripped 2 bases from V and 2 bases from J, with 10 bases between. The CDR3 extends over 14 amino acids. The CDR3 spells CASSLRGPTYEQYF. The CDR3, as DNA: TGTGCCAGCAGTTTAAGGGGACCAACCTACGAGCAGTACTTC.

This clonotype was counted ten times or more. The rearrangement uses TRBV6-1 and TRBJ2-1, with D uncertain. Trimming left V 1 base short and J 0 bases short, with 7 bases between. CDR1 and CDR2 from the germline V gene are MNHNS and SASEGT. The CDR3 is made up of 15 amino acids. CDR3 nucleotides: TGTGCCAGCAGTGAAGAAGGAGACTCCTACAATGAGCAGTTCTTC. Protein sequence: CASSEEGDSYNEQFF.

The sample holds a few counts of this clonotype. The V call is TRBV30, the J call TRBJ2-1; the match to TRBD2 covers 9 bases. With V trimmed by 2 bases and J by 1 base, 0 bases remained unmatched. Per the germline V gene, CDR1 is GTSNPN and CDR2 is SVGIG (reference sequence). This CDR3 has 14 residues. The CDR3 here is CAWSTSGSYNEQFF. Written as DNA, the CDR3 is TGTGCCTGGAGTACTAGCGGGTCCTACAATGAGCAGTTCTTC.

This clonotype was counted between two and nine times. The gene calls are TRBV28 and TRBJ1-4; tentative D call: TRBD1 (5 bases). The germline gives CDR1 MDHEN, CDR2 SYDVKM. V was pared by 6 bases and J by 4 bases, with 12 bases between. This CDR3 comprises 14 residues. The CDR3 nucleotides read TGTGCCAGCAGGGGAGACAGTTTTAATGAAAAACTGTTTTTT. Translation: CASRGDSFNEKLFF. Drawing the rest from reference TRBV28 and TRBJ1-4, the complete variable domain is DVKVTQSSRYLVKRTGEKVFLECVQDMDHENMFWYRQDPGLGLRLIYFSYDVKMKEKGDIPEGYSVSREKKERFSLILESASTNQTSMYLCASRGDSFNEKLFFGSGTQLSVL.

The V call is TRBV5-1, the J call TRBJ1-6; possibly TRBD1 for D (5 bases). CDR3 size: 14 residues. The V end lost 0 bases, the J end lost 8 bases, and 9 bases lay between the germline ends. Germline V gives CDR1 SGHRS, CDR2 YFSETQ. CDR3 DNA: TGCGCCAGCAGCTTGGCTGCGGGGGATTCACCCCTCCACTTT. Translated: CASSLAAGDSPLHF.

At least ten counts were recorded for this clonotype. The CDR3 sequence: CASSGPSGGAVDTQYF. The CDR3 DNA reads as TGTGCCAGCTCCGGGCCTAGCGGGGGGGCAGTCGATACGCAGTATTTT. The chain couples TRBV4-2 to TRBJ2-3; 12 bases agree with TRBD2. Germline trimming cut 8 bases from V and 6 bases from J; bases unmatched to any gene: 12. Looked up from germline, CDR1 is LGHNA and CDR2 is YNFKEQ. This CDR3 region has 16 residues.

The sample holds a few counts of this clonotype. This chain uses TRBV3-1 with TRBJ2-1; D uncertain. Germline loops: CDR1 LGHDT, CDR2 YNNKEL (reference sequence). The V and J ends lost 4 bases and 8 bases respectively, with 15 bases between them. The CDR3 sequence is 14 residues long. CDR3 in amino acids: CASSPSHSVHEQFF. The CDR3 coding sequence is TGTGCCAGCAGCCCCTCCCACAGCGTCCATGAGCAGTTCTTC.

This chain joins TRBV3-1 and TRBJ1-1, with D maybe TRBD1 (5 bases). Germline loops: CDR1 LGHDT, CDR2 YNNKEL (reference sequence). V lost 0 bases and J 4 bases, leaving 15 bases between the germline ends. The CDR3 sequence is 16 residues long. The DNA of the CDR3 is TGTGCCAGCAGCCAAGAATTCAGGGCCGCGCGCACTGAAGCTTTCTTT. Translated: CASSQEFRAARTEAFF.

This clonotype was counted only a few times. The chain couples TRBV2 to TRBJ1-5; the match to TRBD1 covers 9 bases. The CDR3 extends over 14 amino acids. CDR1 is SNHLY, CDR2 FYNNEI, per germline. V shed 7 bases and J 2 bases; nucleotides not matched to a gene: 3. The CDR3: CASMRDRGNQPQHF. The CDR3 DNA reads TGTGCCAGCATGCGGGACAGGGGCAATCAGCCCCAGCATTTT.

This clonotype was detected ten times or more. One end of the junction varies from germline; a read error may be responsible. V is TRBV4-1 and J is TRBJ2-2; D uncertain. The CDR3 is 14 amino acids. Germline loops: CDR1 MGHRA, CDR2 YSYEKL. The CDR3 bases are TGTGCCAGCAGCCAAGGATGGGGCACCGGGGAGCTGTTTTTT. This gives the protein CASSQGWGTGELFF.

This clonotype was observed many times. In DNA form, the CDR3 reads TGTGCCAGCAGCTTACAGGGGGCGGGACTCTACGAGCAGTACTTC. Translating it yields CASSLQGAGLYEQYF. The J gene is TRBJ2-7, the V gene TRBV7-8, with 8 bases matching TRBD1. The length of the CDR3 is 15 residues. Germline CDR1 and CDR2: SGHVS and FQNEAQ. J lost 3 bases, V lost 2 bases, and 6 bases had no gene match.

The chain carries TRBV9 and TRBJ2-7, with a weak D call TRBD2 (5 bases). The CDR3 length is 15 residues. In germline, CDR1 is SGDLS, CDR2 YYNGEE. Trimming left V 0 bases short and J 3 bases short, with 13 bases between. The CDR3 bases are TGTGCCAGCAGCGTAGACTGGACTGGTTACTACGAGCAGTACTTC. Amino acids: CASSVDWTGYYEQYF.

This chain uses TRBV7-9 with TRBJ2-7; D gene ambiguous. The V gene's germline CDR1 is SEHNR and CDR2 FQNEAQ (reference sequence). Trimming cost V 2 bases and J 2 bases, with 10 bases left between them. This CDR3 spans 14 amino acids. CDR3 nucleotides: TGTGCCAGCAGCTTACTCTCGAGTACCTACGAGCAGTACTTC. This sequence encodes CASSLLSSTYEQYF.

This clonotype came up many times. The CDR3 here is CASSTVDEQFF. The CDR3 bases are TGTGCCAGCAGCACCGTGGATGAGCAGTTCTTC. This chain links TRBV7-9 with TRBJ2-1; the D is unclear. Per the germline V gene, CDR1 is SEHNR and CDR2 is FQNEAQ (reference sequence). The CDR3 is 11 residues long. V gave up 5 bases and J gave up 8 bases, with 7 bases separating them.

The sample holds many counts of this clonotype. The chain links TRBV7-6 to TRBJ2-1; 8 bases are a match to TRBD2. With V trimmed by 1 base and J by 2 bases, 4 bases remained unmatched. Germline V CDR1 and CDR2: SGHVS, FNYEAQ. The CDR3 length is 16 residues. The CDR3 region is CASSLELADAYNEQFF. As DNA, the CDR3 is TGTGCCAGCAGCTTAGAACTAGCGGACGCCTACAATGAGCAGTTCTTC.

The sample holds many counts of this clonotype. The chain links TRBV7-9 to TRBJ2-5; 9 bases are shared with TRBD1. Losses at the gene ends were 5 bases for V and 5 bases for J; bases not matched to a gene: 9. The CDR3 is 15 residues long. From germline, CDR1 is SEHNR and CDR2 FQNEAQ (reference sequence). The CDR3 nucleotides read TGTGCCAGCAGCACAGGAACAGGGGGCATCGAGACCCAGTACTTC. It encodes CASSTGTGGIETQYF. The variable domain in full, completed from reference TRBV7-9 and TRBJ2-5, reads DTGVSQNPRHKITKRGQNVTFRCDPISEHNRLYWYRQTLGQGPEFLTYFQNEAQLEKSRLLSDRFSAERPKGSFSTLEIQRTEQGDSAMYLCASSTGTGGIETQYFGPGTRLLVL.

This clonotype was observed at least ten times. The chain employs TRBV7-2 and TRBJ2-1; tentative D call: TRBD1 (6 bases). Per the germline V gene, CDR1 is SGHTA and CDR2 is FQGNSA. The ends were cut back, 4 bases at V and 10 bases at J, with 14 bases in the middle. The CDR3 has 13 residues. CDR3 protein: CASSSPPGTEQFF. CDR3 nucleotides: TGTGCCAGCAGCTCTCCCCCCGGGACAGAGCAGTTCTTC.

This chain joins TRBV29-1 and TRBJ2-1; TRBD2 is a possible D gene (7 bases). Trimming cost V 7 bases and J 5 bases, with 18 bases left between them. This CDR3 is 14 amino acids long. Per germline, CDR1 SQVTM and CDR2 ANQGSEA. The CDR3 protein is CSAGRQGSHNEQFF. For the CDR3, the DNA is TGCAGCGCCGGGAGGCAGGGGAGCCACAATGAGCAGTTCTTC.

This sequence joins TRBV25-1 and TRBJ1-2; TRBD1 agrees at 7 bases. The CDR3 length is 12 residues. Germline V lookup: CDR1 MGHDK, CDR2 SYGVNS. J gave up 6 bases and V 6 bases, and 4 bases lay outside the gene matches. DNA of the CDR3: TGTGCCAGCAGGACAGGGTCCCATGGCTACACCTTC. Its translation is CASRTGSHGYTF.